The rows below give T cell receptor beta chains drawn from one sample of a study of T cells in Graves' hyperthyroidism and ophthalmopathy. TCRdb re-analysed the multiplex PCR reads in MiXCR, keeping a single row per CDR3 protein. The sample has 380,000 or so distinct CDR3 sequences, about 18% seen once. What was sequenced was blood. The receptors were sampled from a woman between 18 and 29 years old with Graves' hyperthyroidism. Both conserved end residues are part of each CDR3. D genes are given only for firm matches. Not all rows give a size; the values are once, few, many and, for expanded clones, a class.

.,TRBV6-1,few,TRBJ1-1,TGTGCCAGCAGGACCGGGCGGGTTGGGACTGAAGCTTTCTTT,CASRTGRVGTEAFF
TRBD2,TRBV15,.,TRBJ2-5,TGTGCCACCAGCAGAGGCCCTACTAGCGGGGGGCGAGAGACCCAGTACTTC,CATSRGPTSGGRETQYF
.,TRBV28,many,TRBJ1-1,TGTGCCAGCATCCGACGTGAAGCTTTCTTT,CASIRREAFF
TRBD2,TRBV2,many,TRBJ2-7,TGTGCCAGCAGTGAATGGGGGACTAGCGGGGGAACTGGGTACGAGCAGTACTTC,CASSEWGTSGGTGYEQYF
.,TRBV20-1,many,TRBJ2-6,TGCAGTGCTTTAGGGGGGGCGCCGGGGGCCAACGTCCTGACTTTC,CSALGGAPGANVLTF
.,TRBV20-1,few,TRBJ2-3,TGCAGTGCTAGACTAATACAGGGATTCACAGATACGCAGTATTTT,CSARLIQGFTDTQYF
.,TRBV7-9,many,TRBJ1-1,TGTGCCAGCAGCTTCATTCGGGGGCGCGGCACTGAAGCTTTCTTT,CASSFIRGRGTEAFF
.,TRBV2,many,TRBJ1-1,TGTGCCAGCACGCCCAGGGTGAACACTGAAGCTTTCTTT,CASTPRVNTEAFF
TRBD2,TRBV7-6,many,TRBJ2-7,TGTGCCAGCAGCTCCGGTGGTGCGGGGGTTAACGAGCAGTACTTC,CASSSGGAGVNEQYF
TRBD1,TRBV3-1,few,TRBJ2-2,TGTGCCAGCAAGATACAGGGGGAGACCGGGGAGCTGTTTTTT,CASKIQGETGELFF
.,TRBV30,many,TRBJ2-7,TGTGCCTGGAGTGTAGGGGGACTCGAGCAGTACTTC,CAWSVGGLEQYF
.,TRBV6-5,many,TRBJ1-2,TGTGCCAGCAGTTACAGGGCAGAAGTTAACTATGGCTACACCTTC,CASSYRAEVNYGYTF
TRBD1,TRBV10-1,few,TRBJ2-4,TGCGCCAGCAGTGCAGGGGGTGAGGCCAAAAACATTCAGTACTTC,CASSAGGEAKNIQYF
.,TRBV12-3/TRBV12-4,.,TRBJ1-1,TGTGCCAGCAGTTTATTTTTCGTGTCGAGGACGGAGCGCGTCGGTGAAGCTTTCTTT,CASSLFFVSRTERVGEAFF
.,TRBV2,many,TRBJ2-7,TGTGCCAGCATTCCAAGGACAGCTAGCTCCTACGAGCAGTACTTC,CASIPRTASSYEQYF
TRBD1,TRBV9,few,TRBJ2-2,TGTGCCAGCAGCGATAACAGGGGCGGGAACACCGGGGAGCTGTTTTTT,CASSDNRGGNTGELFF
TRBD2,TRBV6-1,.,TRBJ2-7,TGTGCCAGTAACTCAGCGGGGGGCTCCTACGAGCAGTACTTC,CASNSAGGSYEQYF
TRBD1,TRBV5-1,.,TRBJ2-7,TGCGCCAGCAGCTTGGCAGCGACAGGGGATACCTACGAGCAGTACTTC,CASSLAATGDTYEQYF
TRBD1,TRBV4-1,few,TRBJ1-3,TGCGCCAGCAGCCTGAGGGACAGGCCCTCTGGAAACACCATATATTTT,CASSLRDRPSGNTIYF
.,TRBV6-2/TRBV6-3,many,TRBJ1-2,TGTGCCAGTTATGACGGAAACTATGGCTACACCTTC,CASYDGNYGYTF
.,TRBV20-1,many,TRBJ2-5,TGCAGTGCTAGAGATCAGGGGACAGAGACCCAGTACTTC,CSARDQGTETQYF
TRBD2,TRBV4-1,many,TRBJ2-5,TGCGCCAGCAGCCGCGGGGGGACCAGTTACCAAGAGACCCAGTACTTC,CASSRGGTSYQETQYF
.,TRBV28,many,TRBJ1-2,TGTGCCAGCAGTCCCTTTTCGAGAAACTATGGCTACACCTTC,CASSPFSRNYGYTF
.,TRBV10-3,many,TRBJ2-7,TGTGCCATCAGTGAGCGTTCCCGGGACAATCCCTACGAGCAGTACTTC,CAISERSRDNPYEQYF
.,TRBV20-1,many,TRBJ1-1,TGCAGTGCTCTTAAGAACACTGAAGCTTTCTTT,CSALKNTEAFF
.,TRBV12-3/TRBV12-4,.,TRBJ1-5,TGTGCCAGCCGGGGGGGGTTCAATCAGCCCCAGCATTTT,CASRGGFNQPQHF
.,TRBV7-2,many,TRBJ1-2,TGTGCCAGCAGCCCCTCAGAAGGGTCAACCTTC,CASSPSEGSTF
.,TRBV12-3/TRBV12-4,many,TRBJ2-2,TGTGCCAGCGGCCCCAAACTCTGGGGGGCCGACACCGGGGAGCTGTTTTTT,CASGPKLWGADTGELFF
TRBD1,TRBV28,many,TRBJ2-7,TGTGCCAGCAGTACATGGACAGGGTCAGTGTACGAGCAGTACTTC,CASSTWTGSVYEQYF
TRBD2,TRBV13,many,TRBJ2-5,TGTGCCAGCAGCCCCGGCCGTAGCGGGGAGGAAGAGACCCAGTACTTC,CASSPGRSGEEETQYF
TRBD1,TRBV19,few,TRBJ2-7,TGTGCCAGTGAACCTCGCATAGGGGGCAACTCCTACGAGCAGTACTTC,CASEPRIGGNSYEQYF
TRBD1,TRBV12-3/TRBV12-4,many,TRBJ1-3,TGTGCCAGCAGACAGGGGAACGGAAACACCATATATTTT,CASRQGNGNTIYF
.,TRBV20-1,.,TRBJ2-5,TGCAGTGCTAGAGATGCTGGGCCGGAGACCCAGTACTTC,CSARDAGPETQYF
TRBD2,TRBV7-3,many,TRBJ2-3,TGTGCCAGCAGCTATAGCGGGGGGGCCGAAGGGGATACGCAGTATTTT,CASSYSGGAEGDTQYF
.,TRBV5-5,many,TRBJ1-1,TGTGCCAGCAGCTTGGCGGGCATTCAGAGGGAAGCTTTCTTT,CASSLAGIQREAFF
TRBD1,TRBV20-1,many,TRBJ2-7,TGCAGTGCCCGGACAGGGGGGGACTACGAGCAGTACTTC,CSARTGGDYEQYF
.,TRBV7-9,many,TRBJ2-2,TGTGCCAGCAGCTTATGGGACGGAGCGAACACCGGGGAGCTGTTTTTT,CASSLWDGANTGELFF
.,TRBV20-1,many,TRBJ2-7,TGCAGTTTCTCTCGGACAGCCTACGAGCAGTACTTC,CSFSRTAYEQYF
.,TRBV6-1,.,TRBJ2-7,TGTGCCAGCACCCCTTGGGGCGGGACCCTATTTGAGCAGTACTTC,CASTPWGGTLFEQYF
.,TRBV7-8,many,TRBJ1-5,TGTGCCAGCATCCCAAGTAGGGACCCTCGGAATCAGCCCCAGCATTTT,CASIPSRDPRNQPQHF
.,TRBV14,many,TRBJ2-2,TGTGCCAGCAGGAGACAGATGACCGGGGAGCTGTTTTTT,CASRRQMTGELFF
.,TRBV6-5,many,TRBJ1-5,TGTGCCAGCAGTTCTACTACAGGTCAGCCCCAGCATTTT,CASSSTTGQPQHF